Presented here are 20 T cell receptor beta chains from one specimen sequenced in a study of T cell responses to AZD1222 COVID-19 vaccine. Assay: immunoSEQ multiplex PCR; the TCRdb copy retains only in-frame clones and omits some. Of about 140,000 clones in the sample, less than 95% were seen once. The sequencing used peripheral blood, collected on day 0 of AZD1222 vaccination. These receptors were taken from an adult in good health.

V and J are TRBV5-1 and TRBJ2-1; TRBD1 aligns across 10 bases. The germline V gene has CDR1 SGHRS and CDR2 YFSETQ. This CDR3 contains 17 residues. Unmatched junction bases numbered 14, after V lost 4 bases and J lost 7 bases. CDR3 amino acids: CASSPRVTGGPLNEQFF. In DNA form, the CDR3 reads TGCGCCAGCAGCCCCCGTGTGACAGGGGGCCCCCTAAATGAGCAGTTCTTC.

V usage is TRBV2 and J usage is TRBJ1-5; TRBD1 agrees at 7 bases. CDR3 length: 14 residues. The ends lost 5 bases at V and 1 base at J; junction bases unmatched: 2. CDR1 is SNHLY and CDR2 is FYNNEI in the germline V gene. The chain's CDR3 is CASSPGGSNQPQHF. The CDR3 DNA follows: TGTGCCAGCAGTCCAGGGGGGAGCAATCAGCCCCAGCATTTT.

This rearrangement joins TRBV11-3 to TRBJ2-6; 7 bases map to TRBD1. V lost 0 bases to trimming and J lost 0 bases; unmatched junction nucleotides: 8. CDR3 length: 19 amino acids. Germline CDR1 is SGHNT and CDR2 is YENEEA. CDR3 DNA sequence: TGTGCCAGCAGCTTAGATATACAGGGGACGTACTCTGGGGCCAACGTCCTGACTTTC. This encodes CASSLDIQGTYSGANVLTF. The entire variable domain, with the rest obtained from reference TRBV11-3 and TRBJ2-6, is as follows: EAGVVQSPRYKIIEKKQPVAFWCNPISGHNTLYWYLQNLGQGPELLIRYENEEAVDDSQLPKDRFSAERLKGVDSTLKIQPAELGDSAVYLCASSLDIQGTYSGANVLTFGAGSRLTVL.

This chain joins TRBV10-3 and TRBJ1-1; D remains ambiguous. Trimming left V 5 bases short and J 6 bases short, with 10 bases between. Per germline, CDR1 ENHRY and CDR2 SYGVKD. This CDR3 comprises 12 residues. In DNA, the CDR3 is TGTGCCATCAGTCAGATTGAAGCTGAAGCTTTCTTT. Protein: CAISQIEAEAFF.

V and J are TRBV5-5 and TRBJ1-2, with 7 bases lining up with TRBD1. The CDR3 is 13 residues long. Germline V gives CDR1 SGHKS, CDR2 YYEKEE (reference sequence). Trimming at V came to 4 bases and at J to 5 bases, leaving 5 bases not matched to a gene. The CDR3 DNA is TGTGCCAGCAGCGGGGACAGCCTATATGGCTACACCTTC. As protein: CASSGDSLYGYTF.

V is TRBV18 and J is TRBJ1-1; D gene ambiguous. Looked up from germline, CDR1 is KGHSH and CDR2 is LQKENI. This CDR3 has 15 amino acids. Deletions cut 2 bases from V and 0 bases from J, with 10 bases between. The CDR3 here is CASSPSSVLNTEAFF. The CDR3 region has the DNA TGTGCCAGCTCACCATCGTCAGTTTTGAACACTGAAGCTTTCTTT.

The chain is built from TRBV10-1 and TRBJ2-1, with D perhaps matching TRBD2 (6 bases). Germline V lookup: CDR1 WNHNN, CDR2 SYGVQD (reference sequence). V was trimmed by 8 bases and J by 6 bases, leaving 20 bases between them. The CDR3 sequence is 15 residues long. CDR3 region: CASFRRGPPPNEQFF. For the CDR3, the DNA is TGCGCCAGCTTTCGGCGGGGCCCTCCCCCCAATGAGCAGTTCTTC.

V and J are TRBV5-1 and TRBJ2-4, with D possibly being TRBD1 or TRBD2 (5 bases each). CDR3 length: 15 residues. Trimming removed 3 bases from V and 2 bases from J, with 12 bases in between. CDR1 and CDR2 from the germline V gene are SGHRS and YFSETQ. In nucleotides, the CDR3 is TGCGCCAGCAGCTACGGGACGAGGACCAAAAACATTCAGTACTTC. Its protein product is CASSYGTRTKNIQYF.

The rearrangement uses TRBV7-2 and TRBJ2-3, with TRBD2 matching over 10 bases. Germline V lookup: CDR1 SGHTA, CDR2 FQGNSA. The CDR3 extends over 15 amino acids. Germline trimming cut 5 bases from V and 4 bases from J; bases unmatched to any gene: 6. CDR3 sequence (DNA): TGTGCCAGCAGCACCCATAGCGGGAGGCCAGATACGCAGTATTTT. Encoded protein: CASSTHSGRPDTQYF. The full variable domain, with the rest looked up from reference TRBV7-2 and TRBJ2-3, is GAGVSQSPSNKVTEKGKDVELRCDPISGHTALYWYRQSLGQGLEFLIYFQGNSAPDKSGLPSDRFSAERTGGSVSTLTIQRTQQEDSAVYLCASSTHSGRPDTQYFGPGTRLTVL.

This clone appeared a few times. The chain is built from TRBV10-3 and TRBJ1-1; the D is unclear. In germline, CDR1 is ENHRY, CDR2 SYGVKD. This CDR3 spans 16 amino acids. V lost 0 bases and J 4 bases, leaving 15 bases between the germline ends. The CDR3 sequence: CAISESLFNRGTEAFF. The DNA for the CDR3 is TGTGCCATCAGTGAGTCGCTATTTAACCGTGGCACTGAAGCTTTCTTT.

V and J are TRBV6-5 and TRBJ1-1; TRBD1 is a possible D gene (5 bases). Trimming removed 6 bases at V and 4 bases at J, with 15 bases between. The CDR3 runs to 14 residues. Germline lookup yields CDR1 MNHEY and CDR2 SVGAGI. CDR3 sequence (DNA): TGTGCCAGCAGACCGGCGACAGATACCACTGAAGCTTTCTTT. It codes for CASRPATDTTEAFF.

The CDR3 protein is CASSRSGTGFYEQYF. The CDR3 nucleotides are TGTGCCAGCAGCCGCTCCGGGACAGGATTCTACGAGCAGTACTTC. V usage is TRBV3-1 (or the pseudogene TRBV3-2) and J usage is TRBJ2-7; 8 bases agree with TRBD1. Trimming took 4 bases from V and 3 from J; bases not matched to a gene: 8. The CDR3 has 15 amino acids. From germline, CDR1 is LGHDT and CDR2 YNNKEL (reference sequence).

This chain uses TRBV6-2 or TRBV6-3 with TRBJ1-5; D might be TRBD1 (5 bases). There are 14 residues in the CDR3. Germline V gives CDR1 MNHEY, CDR2 SVGEGT. V dropped 6 bases and J dropped 4 bases, with 13 bases sitting between them. The CDR3 DNA reads as TGTGCCAGCAGCCAGATGAGGGGAAATCAGCCCCAGCATTTT. Protein: CASSQMRGNQPQHF.

A remark on this clone: This sample includes further DNA sequences coding for the same CDR3. V is TRBV18 and J is TRBJ2-7; D gene uncertain. The CDR3 runs to 13 residues. Germline V gene sequence: CDR1 KGHSH, CDR2 LQKENI. Trimming cost V 1 base and J 2 bases, with 6 bases left between them. The CDR3 sequence is CASSPQGTYEQYF. The CDR3 region has the DNA TGTGCCAGCTCACCACAGGGTACCTACGAGCAGTACTTC.

In DNA form, the CDR3 reads TGTGCCAGCAGCCAATGGAGGGGAGGTTCTGAAGCTTTCTTT. Its protein is CASSQWRGGSEAFF. V usage is TRBV3-1 (or the pseudogene TRBV3-2) and J usage is TRBJ1-1; TRBD1 might be the D (5 bases). V lost 2 bases to trimming and J lost 6 bases, with 13 bases between them. This CDR3 is built from 14 residues. CDR1 and CDR2 (germline): LGHDT, YNNKEL (reference sequence).

CDR3 in DNA: TGTGCCAGCAGTACTGGACTTTTCAAAGATACGCAGTATTTT. Protein product: CASSTGLFKDTQYF. The J gene is TRBJ2-3, the V gene TRBV6-5, with D possibly being TRBD2 (5 bases). V lost 5 bases to trimming and J lost 5 bases, with 14 bases between them. This CDR3 spans 14 amino acids. Germline V gene sequence: CDR1 MNHEY, CDR2 SVGAGI.

This chain connects TRBV7-2 to TRBJ2-3; D call uncertain. CDR1 SGHTA and CDR2 FQGNSA come from the germline V gene. V was pared by 5 bases and J by 2 bases, with 14 bases between. The CDR3 runs to 15 residues. DNA for the CDR3: TGTGCCAGCAGCCCCGGTGGGGAATACACAGATACGCAGTATTTT. Its protein product is CASSPGGEYTDTQYF.

This clone was detected once. This chain links TRBV2 with TRBJ2-7; no reliable D call. There are 13 residues in the CDR3. CDR1 is SNHLY and CDR2 is FYNNEI in the germline V gene. The V gene lost 4 bases and the J gene lost 3 bases, with 10 bases spanning the gap. CDR3 in DNA: TGTGCCAGCAGTGCGGAAGGGTTCTACGAGCAGTACTTC. This sequence encodes CASSAEGFYEQYF.

Remarks on this clone: One end of the junction fails to match germline, which may point to a read error. The chain is built from TRBV7-2 and TRBJ1-3; D might be TRBD1 (6 bases). Germline values: CDR1 SGHTA, CDR2 FQGNSA. The CDR3 runs to 16 residues. As DNA, the CDR3 is TGTGCCAGCAGCAAGGCCAGACAGGCCTCTGGAAACAACATATATTTT. This sequence encodes CASSKARQASGNNIYF. Drawing the rest from reference TRBV7-2 and TRBJ1-3, the complete variable domain is GAGVSQSPSNKVTEKGKDVELRCDPISGHTALYWYRQSLGQGLEFLIYFQGNSAPDKSGLPSDRFSAERTGGSVSTLTIQRTQQEDSAVYLCASSKARQASGNNIYFGEGSWLTVV.

The rearrangement joins TRBV3-1 (or the pseudogene TRBV3-2) to TRBJ2-5; 10 bases align to TRBD2. V lost 0 bases, J lost 2 bases, and 6 bases stayed unmatched. The CDR3 contains 17 residues. Germline loops: CDR1 LGHDT, CDR2 YNNKEL (reference sequence). The chain's CDR3 is CASSQDAQRGGQETQYF. CDR3 in DNA: TGTGCCAGCAGCCAAGATGCACAGCGGGGGGGGCAAGAGACCCAGTACTTC.